The next 23 T cell receptor beta chains were all read from a single sample in a study of blood T cell repertoires in COVID-19. Sequenced by immunoSEQ multiplex PCR; TCRdb stores in-frame clones only, minus some. The sample yields 90,000 to 150,000 clones, roughly 89% seen once. Sequenced: peripheral blood. The source of these receptors is a woman aged 45 to 65 with acute or convalescent COVID-19.

This clone is a singleton in its sample. The chain employs TRBV18 and TRBJ1-1; D remains ambiguous. The length of the CDR3 is 16 residues. The V gene's germline CDR1 is KGHSH and CDR2 LQKENI. V shed 2 bases and J shed 1 base, with 14 bases lying between them. The CDR3 here is CASSPGVASTNTEAFF. In DNA form, the CDR3 reads TGTGCCAGCTCACCAGGAGTAGCGTCCACGAACACTGAAGCTTTCTTT.

The CDR3 nucleotides read TGTGCCAGCAGCCAAGTTGATCTCGGGGGATGGGGCTACACCTTC. The encoded protein is CASSQVDLGGWGYTF. The V gene is TRBV3-1 (or the pseudogene TRBV3-2), the J gene TRBJ1-2; D is possibly TRBD1 (5 bases). Trimming pared 1 base from V and 8 bases from J, leaving 17 bases between. Per the germline V gene, CDR1 is LGHDT and CDR2 is YNNKEL (reference sequence). CDR3 length equals 15 residues.

The chain carries TRBV5-1 and TRBJ2-1; 9 positions agree with TRBD2. Germline lookup yields CDR1 SGHRS and CDR2 YFSETQ. The CDR3 is 16 amino acids. The V gene end was trimmed by 5 bases and the J gene end by 3 bases; junction bases not matched to a gene: 9. CDR3 bases: TGCGCCAGCAGGACAATTAGCGGGGGTAACTACAATGAGCAGTTCTTC. Its protein is CASRTISGGNYNEQFF.

The rearrangement joins TRBV10-3 to TRBJ2-5; D is perhaps TRBD1 (5 bases). Germline values: CDR1 ENHRY, CDR2 SYGVKD. Trimming stripped 3 bases from V and 3 bases from J, with 5 bases between. This CDR3 is built from 12 residues. CDR3 bases: TGTGCCATCAGTGACAGGGAAGAGACCCAGTACTTC. It specifies CAISDREETQYF.

The rearrangement links TRBV6-5 to TRBJ2-3; no definite D call. The CDR3 is 11 residues long. Trimming shortened V by 7 bases and J by 2 bases, and 4 bases separated the two germline ends. Germline assignment: CDR1 MNHEY and CDR2 SVGAGI. The CDR3: CASTFTDTQYF. CDR3 DNA sequence: TGTGCCAGCACCTTCACAGATACGCAGTATTTT.

The rearrangement joins TRBV9 to TRBJ1-2; D gene uncertain. Germline V gene lookup returns CDR1 SGDLS and CDR2 YYNGEE. Trimming cost V 2 bases and J 2 bases, with 7 bases left between them. This CDR3 has 13 residues. The CDR3 nucleotides read TGTGCCAGCAGCGTTATAAGCAACTATGGCTACACCTTC. Translated: CASSVISNYGYTF.

The chain links TRBV18 to TRBJ2-1, with TRBD2 matching over 15 bases. V lost 3 bases and J lost 9; bases outside the gene matches: 3. Germline values: CDR1 KGHSH, CDR2 LQKENI. The CDR3 runs 15 residues. Here the CDR3 DNA reads TGTGCCAGCTCACCGGGACTAGCGGGAGGCGGTGAGCAGTTCTTC. This gives the protein CASSPGLAGGGEQFF.

This chain connects TRBV20-1 to TRBJ1-4, with D perhaps matching TRBD1 (6 bases). The CDR3 totals 14 residues. CDR1 is DFQATT, CDR2 SNEGSKA, per germline (reference sequence). Deletions cut 3 bases from V and 8 bases from J, with 16 bases between. In DNA form, the CDR3 reads TGCAGTGCTAGTGGGGGGCAGGTGCGGGAAAAACTGTTTTTT. Translating it yields CSASGGQVREKLFF.

The V gene is TRBV6-6, the J gene TRBJ1-3, with 7 nucleotides matching TRBD1. The CDR3 runs 16 residues. The V gene end was trimmed by 5 bases and the J gene end by 0 bases; junction bases not matched to a gene: 7. The germline V gene has CDR1 MNHNY and CDR2 SVGAGI (reference sequence). The CDR3 sequence: CASSPLGTDSGNTIYF. CDR3 DNA sequence: TGTGCCAGCAGTCCCCTTGGGACAGACTCTGGAAACACCATATATTTT.

This clone was seen a single time. The J gene is TRBJ2-2, the V gene TRBV9; 7 bases agree with TRBD2. CDR3 length: 17 amino acids. The germline V gene encodes CDR1 SGDLS and CDR2 YYNGEE. With 4 bases clipped from V and 2 bases from J, the junction kept 11 bases outside the gene matches. CDR3 sequence: CASSRVSGGRNTGELFF. The CDR3 bases are TGTGCCAGCAGCCGGGTATCGGGAGGCCGTAACACCGGGGAGCTGTTTTTT.

This clone was counted a single time. V gene TRBV5-1 combines with J gene TRBJ1-1; possible D gene TRBD1, 5 bases. Germline CDR1 and CDR2: SGHRS and YFSETQ. The CDR3 totals 14 residues. V was clipped by 4 bases and J by 4 bases, with 14 bases between them. The CDR3 DNA reads as TGCGCCAGCAGCGGTCCGGGGGAAGCCACTGAAGCTTTCTTT. It translates to CASSGPGEATEAFF.

V is TRBV12-3 or TRBV12-4 and J is TRBJ1-5; unclear D gene. Trimming took 4 bases from V and 9 from J, leaving 10 bases between them. CDR3 length: 12 amino acids. CDR3 coding DNA: TGTGCCAGCAGTTCAGGTGGGAGGCCCCAGCATTTT. This encodes CASSSGGRPQHF.

J is TRBJ2-1 and V is TRBV11-3, with TRBD1 matching over 7 bases. Germline-derived CDR1 and CDR2 are SGHNT and YENEEA. V gave up 5 bases and J gave up 7 bases; unmatched junction bases: 14. The CDR3 sequence is 16 residues long. DNA of the CDR3: TGTGCCAGCAGCCCCCGGGACAGTTTAGGGAGAAATGAGCAGTTCTTC. Encoded protein: CASSPRDSLGRNEQFF.

The rearrangement uses TRBV19 and TRBJ2-7, with 12 bases fitting TRBD2. Trimming removed 5 bases from V and 1 base from J; junction bases left unmatched: 3. CDR1 is LNHDA, CDR2 SQIVND, per germline (reference sequence). The CDR3 totals 15 residues. CDR3 protein: CASSLGLAGSYEQYF. Here the CDR3 DNA reads TGTGCCAGTAGTCTAGGACTAGCGGGATCCTACGAGCAGTACTTC.

V usage is TRBV6-2 or TRBV6-3 and J usage is TRBJ2-7; 11 positions agree with TRBD2. The CDR3 totals 16 residues. Unmatched junction bases numbered 9, after V lost 5 bases and J lost 3 bases. Looked up from germline, CDR1 is MNHEY and CDR2 is SVGEGT. The CDR3 here is CASSQPTSGSLYEQYF. CDR3 sequence (DNA): TGTGCCAGCAGTCAACCCACTAGCGGGAGCCTCTACGAGCAGTACTTC.

CDR3 loop: CASSPRSGTIYGYTF. The CDR3, as DNA: TGTGCCAGCAGCCCCAGGTCAGGGACAATATATGGCTACACCTTC. The chain carries TRBV11-2 and TRBJ1-2; TRBD1 might be the D (6 bases). This CDR3 has 15 residues. Germline lookup yields CDR1 SGHAT and CDR2 FQNNGV. V lost 5 bases and J 5 bases, leaving 18 bases between the germline ends.

This chain joins TRBV9 and TRBJ1-2; weak D call: TRBD1 (5 bases). CDR1 and CDR2 (germline): SGDLS, YYNGEE. Trimming removed 6 bases at V and 0 bases at J, with 15 bases between. The CDR3 runs 15 residues. CDR3 protein: CASTREAIANYGYTF. The CDR3 DNA follows: TGTGCCAGCACCAGGGAGGCAATCGCTAACTATGGCTACACCTTC. The full variable domain, completed using reference TRBV9 and TRBJ1-2, is DSGVTQTPKHLITATGQRVTLRCSPRSGDLSVYWYQQSLDQGLQFLIQYYNGEERAKGNILERFSAQQFPDLHSELNLSSLELGDSALYFCASTREAIANYGYTFGSGTRLTVV.

The V call is TRBV4-3, the J call TRBJ2-5; 12 bases line up with TRBD2. Germline CDR1 reads LGHNA; CDR2 reads YSLEER. This CDR3 is built from 19 residues. The V and J ends lost 4 bases and 5 bases, in that order; junction bases with no gene match: 17. The CDR3, as DNA: TGCGCCAGCAGCCCCGAGGAGATTCTAGCGGGAGGGCCTTGGGAGACCCAGTACTTC. Encoded protein: CASSPEEILAGGPWETQYF.

A word on this clone: The sample carries other DNA sequences with the same CDR3. The V gene is TRBV18, the J gene TRBJ2-7; TRBD1 matches at 9 bases. Unmatched junction bases numbered 5, after V lost 3 bases and J lost 2 bases. CDR3 length: 15 residues. Looked up from germline, CDR1 is KGHSH and CDR2 is LQKENI. CDR3 residues: CASSPGTGRTYEQYF. In nucleotides, the CDR3 is TGTGCCAGCTCACCCGGGACAGGGCGAACCTACGAGCAGTACTTC. Filled out from reference TRBV18 and TRBJ2-7, the complete variable domain reads NAGVMQNPRHLVRRRGQEARLRCSPMKGHSHVYWYRQLPEEGLKFMVYLQKENIIDESGMPKERFSAEFPKEGPSILRIQQVVRGDSAAYFCASSPGTGRTYEQYFGPGTRLTVT.

The V call is TRBV5-1, the J call TRBJ2-6, with 8 bases fitting TRBD1. The CDR3 runs 15 residues. The V and J ends lost 4 bases and 3 bases, in that order; junction bases with no gene match: 3. Germline V gene data show CDR1 as SGHRS and CDR2 as YFSETQ. CDR3 region: CASSAGGGGANVLTF. The CDR3 bases are TGCGCCAGCAGCGCAGGGGGCGGTGGGGCCAACGTCCTGACTTTC.

The genes are TRBV6-6 and TRBJ2-5; perhaps TRBD2 as D (7 bases). Trimming removed 5 bases at V and 1 base at J, with 11 bases between. Germline CDR1 is MNHNY and CDR2 is SVGAGI (reference sequence). CDR3 length equals 14 residues. Here the CDR3 reads CASSIGGLQETQYF. The CDR3 DNA sequence: TGTGCCAGCAGTATCGGGGGGCTCCAAGAGACCCAGTACTTC.

The V and J genes are TRBV10-3 and TRBJ1-6; maybe TRBD1 (5 bases). This CDR3 contains 13 residues. Trimming took 6 bases from V and 8 from J, leaving 11 bases between them. Germline CDR1 and CDR2: ENHRY and SYGVKD. CDR3 sequence (DNA): TGTGCCATCAGCCTCGACAGCGATTCACCCCTCCACTTT. This codes for CAISLDSDSPLHF.

This rearrangement joins TRBV30 to TRBJ1-6; D unclear. The CDR3 is 16 amino acids. V shed 6 bases and J shed 4 bases, with 19 bases lying between them. Per germline, CDR1 GTSNPN and CDR2 SVGIG (reference sequence). CDR3 amino acids: CACSGGEPFYNSPLHF. DNA of the CDR3: TGTGCCTGTTCCGGTGGGGAGCCTTTTTATAATTCACCCCTCCACTTT.